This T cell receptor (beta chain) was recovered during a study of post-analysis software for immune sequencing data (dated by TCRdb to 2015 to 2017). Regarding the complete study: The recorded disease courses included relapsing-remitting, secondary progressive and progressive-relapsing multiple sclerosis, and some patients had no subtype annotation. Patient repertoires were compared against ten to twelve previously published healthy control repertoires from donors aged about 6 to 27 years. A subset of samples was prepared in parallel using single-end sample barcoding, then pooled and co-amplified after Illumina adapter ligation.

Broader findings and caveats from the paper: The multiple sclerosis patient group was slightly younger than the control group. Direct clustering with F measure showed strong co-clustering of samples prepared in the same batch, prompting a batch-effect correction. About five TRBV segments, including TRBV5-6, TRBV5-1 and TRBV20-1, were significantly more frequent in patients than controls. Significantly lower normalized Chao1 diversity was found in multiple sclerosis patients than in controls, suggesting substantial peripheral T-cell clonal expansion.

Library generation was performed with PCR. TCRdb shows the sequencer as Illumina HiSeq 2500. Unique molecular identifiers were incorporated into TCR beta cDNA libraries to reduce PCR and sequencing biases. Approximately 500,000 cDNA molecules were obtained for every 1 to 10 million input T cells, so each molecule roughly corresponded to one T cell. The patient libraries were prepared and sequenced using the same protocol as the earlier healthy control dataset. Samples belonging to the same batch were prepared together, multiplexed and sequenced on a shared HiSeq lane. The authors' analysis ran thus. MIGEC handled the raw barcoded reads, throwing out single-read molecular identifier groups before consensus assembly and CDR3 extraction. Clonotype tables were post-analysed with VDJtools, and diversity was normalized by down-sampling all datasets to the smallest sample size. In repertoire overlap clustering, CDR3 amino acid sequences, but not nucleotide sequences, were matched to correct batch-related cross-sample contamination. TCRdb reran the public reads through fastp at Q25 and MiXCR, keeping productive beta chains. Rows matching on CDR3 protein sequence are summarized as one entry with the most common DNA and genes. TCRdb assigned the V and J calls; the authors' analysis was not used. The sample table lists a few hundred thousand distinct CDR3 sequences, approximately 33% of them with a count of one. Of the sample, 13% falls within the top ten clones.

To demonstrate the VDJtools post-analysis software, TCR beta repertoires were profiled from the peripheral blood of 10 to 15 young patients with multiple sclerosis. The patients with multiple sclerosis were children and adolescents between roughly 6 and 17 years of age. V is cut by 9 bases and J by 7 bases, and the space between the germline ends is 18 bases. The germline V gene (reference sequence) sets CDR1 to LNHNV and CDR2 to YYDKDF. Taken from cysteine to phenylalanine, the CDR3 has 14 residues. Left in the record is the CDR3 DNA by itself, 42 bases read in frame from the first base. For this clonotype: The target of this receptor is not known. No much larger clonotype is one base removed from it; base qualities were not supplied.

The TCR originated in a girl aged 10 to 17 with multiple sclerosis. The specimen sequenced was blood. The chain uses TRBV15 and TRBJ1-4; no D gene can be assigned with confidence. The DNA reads TGTGCCACTACGGACCCGGGGAATCCTGAAAAACTGTTTTTT. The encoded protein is CATTDPGNPEKLFF.